In this sample, the clone carrying this T cell receptor (beta chain) turned up many times. The data derive from a study of blood T cell repertoires in COVID-19. Looking at the study overall: Collection of acute and convalescent COVID-19 samples took place in the United States, Italy and Spain. T cells, B-cell-depleted T cells, or PBMCs supplied cDNA or gDNA.

V was clipped by 0 bases and J by 7 bases; unmatched bases: 6. The germline V gene has CDR1 SEHNR and CDR2 FQNEAQ (reference sequence). This CDR3 contains 14 residues. In the authors' workflow: Nucleated cell number was recorded as an estimate derived from reference gene primer amplification. The table came from immunoSEQ multiplex PCR; TCRdb's copy has only in-frame clones and leaves some out. V and J calls and clone size follow that table, whereas D and trimming were derived from the DNA. The sample contains roughly 92,000 clones, approximately 80% of which appear only once. This receptor was taken from a woman of 80 years or more with active or convalescent COVID-19. Sequenced input: peripheral blood. The rearrangement uses TRBV7-9 and TRBJ2-7, with 7 positions matching TRBD2. CDR3 sequence (DNA): TGTGCCAGCAGCTTAGCGGGAGGGCCAAATGAGCAGTACTTC. It translates to CASSLAGGPNEQYF.